These 3 T cell receptor beta chains came from one sample sequenced in a study of blood T cell repertoires in COVID-19. This table comes from immunoSEQ multiplex PCR, and its TCRdb copy is limited to in-frame clones, with some not included. The data contain over 150,000 clones, 60% to 80% of them singletons. Material: peripheral blood. Receptor source: a man aged 65 to 85 with acute or convalescent COVID-19.

This clone was picked up a small number of times. The chain is built from TRBV7-2 and TRBJ1-1, with D maybe TRBD1 (5 bases). CDR3 length: 13 amino acids. The germline V and J ends were trimmed by 5 bases and 1 base, with 8 bases remaining between them. Germline V gene data show CDR1 as SGHTA and CDR2 as FQGNSA. CDR3 DNA: TGTGCCAGCAGCGCCGGGGGGAACACTGAAGCTTTCTTT. Its protein product is CASSAGGNTEAFF.

The sample holds one count of this clone. V and J are TRBV6-2 or TRBV6-3 and TRBJ2-3, with a weak D call TRBD2 (5 bases). The CDR3 totals 17 residues. CDR1 and CDR2 (germline): MNHEY, SVGEGT. V was shortened by 6 bases and J by 2 bases, with 21 bases between the two germline ends. This chain's CDR3 is CASSPPRGSLYTDTQYF. CDR3 coding DNA: TGTGCCAGCAGCCCCCCCCGAGGGTCCCTTTACACAGATACGCAGTATTTT.

The chain carries TRBV11-3 and TRBJ2-7; perhaps TRBD1 as D (6 bases). This CDR3 comprises 15 residues. The V gene's germline CDR1 is SGHNT and CDR2 YENEEA. V was pared by 6 bases and J by 3 bases, with 18 bases between. CDR3 in amino acids: CASSPGPGQSYEQYF. The CDR3 DNA follows: TGTGCCAGCAGTCCAGGACCGGGACAAAGCTACGAGCAGTACTTC. The variable domain in full, with the rest retrieved from reference TRBV11-3 and TRBJ2-7, is EAGVVQSPRYKIIEKKQPVAFWCNPISGHNTLYWYLQNLGQGPELLIRYENEEAVDDSQLPKDRFSAERLKGVDSTLKIQPAELGDSAVYLCASSPGPGQSYEQYFGPGTRLTVT.